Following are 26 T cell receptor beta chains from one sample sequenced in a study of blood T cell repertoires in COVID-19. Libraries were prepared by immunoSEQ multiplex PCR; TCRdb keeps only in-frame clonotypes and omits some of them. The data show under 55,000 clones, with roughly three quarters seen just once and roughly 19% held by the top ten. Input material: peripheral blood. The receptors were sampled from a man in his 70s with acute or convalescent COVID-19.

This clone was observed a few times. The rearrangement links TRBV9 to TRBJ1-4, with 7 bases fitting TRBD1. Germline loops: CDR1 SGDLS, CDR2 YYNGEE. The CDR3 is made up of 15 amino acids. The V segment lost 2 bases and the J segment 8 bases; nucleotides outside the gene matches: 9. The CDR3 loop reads CASSVDRGRREKLFF. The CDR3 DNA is TGTGCCAGCAGCGTGGATAGGGGGCGGAGGGAAAAACTGTTTTTT.

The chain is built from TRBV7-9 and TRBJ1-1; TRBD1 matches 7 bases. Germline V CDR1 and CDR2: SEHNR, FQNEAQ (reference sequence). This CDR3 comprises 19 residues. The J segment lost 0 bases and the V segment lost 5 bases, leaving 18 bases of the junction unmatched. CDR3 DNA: TGTGCCAGCAGCCGAGAGAAGCCTAGACAGGGCCCTATGAACACTGAAGCTTTCTTT. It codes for CASSREKPRQGPMNTEAFF.

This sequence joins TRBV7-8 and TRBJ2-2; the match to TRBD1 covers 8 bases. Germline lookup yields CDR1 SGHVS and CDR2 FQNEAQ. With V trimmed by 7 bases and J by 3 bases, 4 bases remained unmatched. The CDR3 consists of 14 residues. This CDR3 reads CASNGQGYTGELFF. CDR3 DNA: TGTGCCAGCAACGGACAGGGATACACCGGGGAGCTGTTTTTT.

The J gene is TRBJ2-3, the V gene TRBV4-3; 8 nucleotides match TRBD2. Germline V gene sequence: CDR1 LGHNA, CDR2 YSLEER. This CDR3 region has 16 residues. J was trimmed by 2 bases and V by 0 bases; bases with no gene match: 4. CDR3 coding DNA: TGCGCCAGCAGCCAAGATCCGGGGGGGGACACAGATACGCAGTATTTT. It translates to CASSQDPGGDTDTQYF.

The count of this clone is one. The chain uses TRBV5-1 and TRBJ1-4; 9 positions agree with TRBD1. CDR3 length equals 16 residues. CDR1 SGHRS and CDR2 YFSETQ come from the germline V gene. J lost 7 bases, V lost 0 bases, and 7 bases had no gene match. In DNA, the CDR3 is TGCGCCAGCAGCTTGGACCCCACAGGGGGCGGTGAAAAACTGTTTTTT. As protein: CASSLDPTGGGEKLFF.

In nucleotides, the CDR3 is TGTGCCAGCCGGACGTTAGGGGACACTGAAGCTTTCTTT. Residues: CASRTLGDTEAFF. The chain carries TRBV2 and TRBJ1-1; TRBD1 might be the D (5 bases). The germline V gene encodes CDR1 SNHLY and CDR2 FYNNEI. The CDR3 runs to 13 residues. V was clipped by 8 bases and J by 3 bases, with 13 bases between them. Based on the CDR3 plus reference TRBV2 and TRBJ1-1, the full variable domain is EPEVTQTPSHQVTQMGQEVILRCVPISNHLYFYWYRQILGQKVEFLVSFYNNEISEKSEIFDDQFSVERPDGSNFTLKIRSTKLEDSAMYFCASRTLGDTEAFFGQGTRLTVV.

The CDR3 region is CASSQDSSPGNTIYF. The CDR3 DNA sequence: TGTGCCAGCAGTCAGGACAGCTCCCCTGGAAACACCATATATTTT. This chain uses TRBV6-5 with TRBJ1-3; D is possibly TRBD1 (6 bases). Per germline, CDR1 MNHEY and CDR2 SVGAGI. The ends were cut back, 5 bases at V and 2 bases at J, with 13 bases in the middle. The CDR3 loop spans 15 amino acids.

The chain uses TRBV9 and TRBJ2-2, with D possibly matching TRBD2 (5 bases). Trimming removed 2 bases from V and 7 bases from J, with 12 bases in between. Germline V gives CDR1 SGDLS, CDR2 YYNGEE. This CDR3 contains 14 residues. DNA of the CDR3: TGTGCCAGCAGCGTGGGGAGAGGAGACGGGGAGCTGTTTTTT. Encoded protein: CASSVGRGDGELFF.

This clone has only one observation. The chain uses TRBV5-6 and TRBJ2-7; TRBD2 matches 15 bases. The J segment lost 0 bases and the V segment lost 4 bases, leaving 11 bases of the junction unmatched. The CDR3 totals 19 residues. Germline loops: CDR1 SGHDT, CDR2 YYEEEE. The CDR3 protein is CASSAGGTSGGHSSYEQYF. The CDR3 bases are TGTGCCAGCAGCGCTGGGGGGACTAGCGGGGGGCATAGCTCCTACGAGCAGTACTTC.

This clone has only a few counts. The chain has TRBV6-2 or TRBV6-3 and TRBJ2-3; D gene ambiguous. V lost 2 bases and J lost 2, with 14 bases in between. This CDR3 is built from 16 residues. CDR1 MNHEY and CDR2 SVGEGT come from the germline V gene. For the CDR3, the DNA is TGTGCCAGCAGTTACGTGTTAGCTAGACTCACAGATACGCAGTATTTT. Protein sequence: CASSYVLARLTDTQYF.

The CDR3 DNA sequence: TGTGCCAGTAGTATAAGAGCGGGGGGGCCCTACAATGAGCAGTTCTTC. Translation: CASSIRAGGPYNEQFF. The chain carries TRBV19 and TRBJ2-1; 10 positions match TRBD2. The CDR3 is made up of 16 amino acids. Germline lookup yields CDR1 LNHDA and CDR2 SQIVND (reference sequence). The V segment lost 2 bases and the J segment 2 bases; nucleotides outside the gene matches: 3.

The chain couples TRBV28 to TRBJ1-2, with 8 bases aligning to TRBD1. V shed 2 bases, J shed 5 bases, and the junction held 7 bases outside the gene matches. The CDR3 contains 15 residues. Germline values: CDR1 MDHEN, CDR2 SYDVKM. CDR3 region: CASSLDFRGLYGYTF. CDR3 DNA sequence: TGTGCCAGCAGTTTAGATTTCAGGGGGCTTTATGGCTACACCTTC.

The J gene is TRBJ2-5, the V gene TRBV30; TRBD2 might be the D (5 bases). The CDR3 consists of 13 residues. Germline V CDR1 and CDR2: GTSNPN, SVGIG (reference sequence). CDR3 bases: TGTGCGGGGAGTAGGCGACTTCGTGAGACCCAGTACTTC. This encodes CAGSRRLRETQYF. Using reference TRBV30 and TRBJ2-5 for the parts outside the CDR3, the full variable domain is SQTIHQWPATLVQPVGSPLSLECTVEGTSNPNLYWYRQAAGRGLQLLFYSVGIGQISSEVPQNLSASRPQDRQFILSSKKLLLSDSGFYLCAGSRRLRETQYFGPGTRLLVL.

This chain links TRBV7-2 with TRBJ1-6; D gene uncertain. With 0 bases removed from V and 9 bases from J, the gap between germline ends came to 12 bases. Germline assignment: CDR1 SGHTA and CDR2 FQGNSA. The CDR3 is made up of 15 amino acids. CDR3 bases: TGTGCCAGCAGCTTAGCGAGGCCAGCTTCTTCACCCCTCCACTTT. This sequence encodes CASSLARPASSPLHF. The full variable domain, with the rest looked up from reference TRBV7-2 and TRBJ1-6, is GAGVSQSPSNKVTEKGKDVELRCDPISGHTALYWYRQSLGQGLEFLIYFQGNSAPDKSGLPSDRFSAERTGGSVSTLTIQRTQQEDSAVYLCASSLARPASSPLHFGNGTRLTVT.

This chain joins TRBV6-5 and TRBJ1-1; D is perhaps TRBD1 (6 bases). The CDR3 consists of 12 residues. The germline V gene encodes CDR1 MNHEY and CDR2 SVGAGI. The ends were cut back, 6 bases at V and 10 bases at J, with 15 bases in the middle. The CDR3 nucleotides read TGTGCCAGCAGCGACAGGTCTATGACAGCTTTCTTT. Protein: CASSDRSMTAFF.

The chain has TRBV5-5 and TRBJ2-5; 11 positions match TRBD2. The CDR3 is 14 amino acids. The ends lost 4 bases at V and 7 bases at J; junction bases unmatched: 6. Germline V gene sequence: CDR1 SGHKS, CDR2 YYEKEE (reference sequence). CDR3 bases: TGTGCCAGCAGCCTGACTAGCGGGGAGTGGACCCAGTACTTC. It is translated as CASSLTSGEWTQYF.

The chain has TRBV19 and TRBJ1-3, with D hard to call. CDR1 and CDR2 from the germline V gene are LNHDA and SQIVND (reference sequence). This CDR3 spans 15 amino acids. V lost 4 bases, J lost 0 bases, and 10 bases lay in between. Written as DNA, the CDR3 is TGTGCCAGTAGTACCGCGTCCCCCTCTGGAAACACCATATATTTT. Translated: CASSTASPSGNTIYF. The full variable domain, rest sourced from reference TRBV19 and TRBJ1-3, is DGGITQSPKYLFRKEGQNVTLSCEQNLNHDAMYWYRQDPGQGLRLIYYSQIVNDFQKGDIAEGYSVSREKKESFPLTVTSAQKNPTAFYLCASSTASPSGNTIYFGEGSWLTVV.

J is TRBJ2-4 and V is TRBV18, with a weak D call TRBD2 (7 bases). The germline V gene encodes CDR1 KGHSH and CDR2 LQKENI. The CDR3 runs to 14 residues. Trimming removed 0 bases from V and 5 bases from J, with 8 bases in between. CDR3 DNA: TGTGCCAGCTCACCACCAGGGGGGGAAAACATTCAGTACTTC. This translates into CASSPPGGENIQYF.

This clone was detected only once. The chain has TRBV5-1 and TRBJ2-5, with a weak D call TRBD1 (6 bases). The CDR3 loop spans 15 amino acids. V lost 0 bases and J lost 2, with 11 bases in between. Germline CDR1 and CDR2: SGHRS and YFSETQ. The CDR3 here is CASSLAGTLQETQYF. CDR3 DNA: TGCGCCAGCAGCTTGGCCGGGACATTGCAAGAGACCCAGTACTTC.

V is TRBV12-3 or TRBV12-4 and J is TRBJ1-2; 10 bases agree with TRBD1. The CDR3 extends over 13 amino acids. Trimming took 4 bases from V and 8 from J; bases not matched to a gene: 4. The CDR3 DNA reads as TGTGCCAGCAGTTCGACAGGGGGCTACGGCTACACCTTC. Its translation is CASSSTGGYGYTF.

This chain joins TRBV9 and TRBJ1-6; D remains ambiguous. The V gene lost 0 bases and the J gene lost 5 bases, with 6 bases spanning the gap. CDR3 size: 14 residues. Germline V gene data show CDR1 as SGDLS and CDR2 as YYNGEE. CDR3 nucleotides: TGTGCCAGCAGCGTAGACAGTAATAATTCACCCCTCCACTTT. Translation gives CASSVDSNNSPLHF.

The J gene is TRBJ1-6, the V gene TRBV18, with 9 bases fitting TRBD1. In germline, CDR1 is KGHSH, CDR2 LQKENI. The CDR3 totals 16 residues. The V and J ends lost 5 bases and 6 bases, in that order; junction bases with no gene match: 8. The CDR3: CASSAPGQGINSPLHF. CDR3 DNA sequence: TGTGCCAGCTCAGCTCCGGGACAGGGAATTAATTCACCCCTCCACTTT.

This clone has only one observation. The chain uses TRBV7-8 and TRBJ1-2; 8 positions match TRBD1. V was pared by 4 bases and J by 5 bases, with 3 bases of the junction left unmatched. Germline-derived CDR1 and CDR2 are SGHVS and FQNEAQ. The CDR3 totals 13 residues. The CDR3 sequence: CASSSDRAYGYTF. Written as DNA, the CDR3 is TGTGCCAGCAGCTCGGACAGGGCATATGGCTACACCTTC.

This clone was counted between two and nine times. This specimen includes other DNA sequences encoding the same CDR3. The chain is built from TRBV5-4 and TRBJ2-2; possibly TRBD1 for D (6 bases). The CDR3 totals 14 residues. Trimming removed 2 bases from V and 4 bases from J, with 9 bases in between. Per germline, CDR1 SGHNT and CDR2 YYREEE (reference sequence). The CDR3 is CASSLQGSTGELFF. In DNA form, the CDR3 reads TGTGCCAGCAGCTTACAGGGAAGCACCGGGGAGCTGTTTTTT.

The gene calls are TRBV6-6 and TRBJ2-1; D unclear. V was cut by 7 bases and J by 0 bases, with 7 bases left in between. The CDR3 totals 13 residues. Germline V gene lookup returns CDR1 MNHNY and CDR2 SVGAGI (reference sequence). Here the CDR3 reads CASTTTSYNEQFF. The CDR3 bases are TGTGCCAGCACTACCACCTCCTACAATGAGCAGTTCTTC.

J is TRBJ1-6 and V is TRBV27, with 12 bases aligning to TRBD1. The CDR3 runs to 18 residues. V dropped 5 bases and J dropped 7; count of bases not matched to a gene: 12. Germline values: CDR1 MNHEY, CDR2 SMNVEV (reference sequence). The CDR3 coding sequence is TGTGCCAGCAGTAGCTCCGGGACAGGGGGCGCCGGGAATTCACCCCTCCACTTT. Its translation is CASSSSGTGGAGNSPLHF.